This TCR beta chain was profiled in a study of breast tumors, draining lymph nodes, adjacent tissues. Overall study findings and caveats: Data fit most tumor T cells coming from lymph node, expanding in tumor. Data only fit, rather than demonstrated, lymph node origin of most tumor T cells. Compared with lymph nodes, tumors were less diverse; compared with nontumor tissue, more.

This clonotype was observed many times. What it binds is not known. TCRdb used MiXCR to reprocess the multiplex PCR reads, holding one entry per CDR3 protein. The data contain about 170,000 distinct CDR3 sequences, about 33% of them singletons. Samples came from axillary lymph nodes draining the breast cancer. Sequencing was performed on axillary lymph node tissue. The receptor was isolated from a female donor with breast cancer. Some clones in this sample may be carry-over from other donors' samples.

CDR3 in DNA: TGTGCCAGCTTCGAGGCAGGGATCTCCTACGAGCAGTACTTC. Amino acids: CASFEAGISYEQYF. The rearrangement uses TRBV6-1 and TRBJ2-7, with a weak D call TRBD1 (5 bases). Trimming removed 8 bases from V and 0 bases from J, with 14 bases in between. CDR3 length: 14 amino acids. Germline V gene sequence: CDR1 MNHNS, CDR2 SASEGT.